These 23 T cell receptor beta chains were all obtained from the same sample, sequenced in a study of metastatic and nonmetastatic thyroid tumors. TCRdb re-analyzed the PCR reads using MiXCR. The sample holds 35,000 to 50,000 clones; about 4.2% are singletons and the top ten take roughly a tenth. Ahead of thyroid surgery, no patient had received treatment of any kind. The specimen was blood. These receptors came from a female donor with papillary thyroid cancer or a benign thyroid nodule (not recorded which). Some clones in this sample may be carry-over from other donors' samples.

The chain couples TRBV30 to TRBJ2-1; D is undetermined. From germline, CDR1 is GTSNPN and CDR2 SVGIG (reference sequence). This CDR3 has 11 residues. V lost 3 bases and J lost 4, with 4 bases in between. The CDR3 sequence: CAWRAYNEQFF. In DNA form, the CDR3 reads TGTGCCTGGAGAGCTTACAATGAGCAGTTCTTC.

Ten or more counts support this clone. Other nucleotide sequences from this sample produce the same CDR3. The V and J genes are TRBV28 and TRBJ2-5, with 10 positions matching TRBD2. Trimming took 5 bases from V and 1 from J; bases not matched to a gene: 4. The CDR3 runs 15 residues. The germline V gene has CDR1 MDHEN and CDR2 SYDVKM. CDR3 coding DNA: TGTGCCAGCAGTCCGGGACTAGCGCCCCAAGAGACCCAGTACTTC. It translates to CASSPGLAPQETQYF.

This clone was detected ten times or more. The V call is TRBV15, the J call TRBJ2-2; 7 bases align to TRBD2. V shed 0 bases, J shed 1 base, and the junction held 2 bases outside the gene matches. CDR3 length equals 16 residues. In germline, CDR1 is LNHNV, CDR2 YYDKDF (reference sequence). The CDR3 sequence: CATSRDRGENTGELFF. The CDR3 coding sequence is TGTGCCACCAGCAGAGATCGGGGGGAGAACACCGGGGAGCTGTTTTTT.

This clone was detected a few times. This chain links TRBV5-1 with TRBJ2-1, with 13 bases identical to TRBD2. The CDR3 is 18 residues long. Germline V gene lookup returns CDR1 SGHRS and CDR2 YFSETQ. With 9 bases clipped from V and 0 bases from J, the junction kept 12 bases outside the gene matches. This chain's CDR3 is CATGLAGASSSSYNEQFF. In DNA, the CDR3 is TGCGCCACCGGACTAGCGGGGGCCTCCTCTAGCTCCTACAATGAGCAGTTCTTC.

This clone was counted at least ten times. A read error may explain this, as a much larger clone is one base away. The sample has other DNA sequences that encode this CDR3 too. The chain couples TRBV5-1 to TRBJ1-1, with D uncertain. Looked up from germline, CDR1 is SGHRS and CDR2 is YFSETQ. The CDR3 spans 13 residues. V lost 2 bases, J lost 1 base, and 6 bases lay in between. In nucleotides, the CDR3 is TGCGCCAGCAGCTTCGAGGAGAACACTGAAGCTTTCTTT. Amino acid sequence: CASSFEENTEAFF.

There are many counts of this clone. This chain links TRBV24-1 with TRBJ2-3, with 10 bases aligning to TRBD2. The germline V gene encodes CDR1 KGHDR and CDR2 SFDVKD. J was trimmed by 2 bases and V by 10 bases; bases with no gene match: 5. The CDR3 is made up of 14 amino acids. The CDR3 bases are TGTGCCACGGGAGCGGGAGGGCTCACAGATACGCAGTATTTT. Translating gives CATGAGGLTDTQYF.

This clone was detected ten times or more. CDR3 sequence (DNA): TGTGCCAGCAGCTTAGGGGGCCTTGGAGAGACCCAGTACTTC. Amino acids: CASSLGGLGETQYF. This rearrangement joins TRBV11-2 to TRBJ2-5, with a tentative D call TRBD1 (5 bases). The CDR3 spans 14 residues. V was trimmed by 1 base and J by 4 bases, leaving 10 bases between them. Germline V gives CDR1 SGHAT, CDR2 FQNNGV.

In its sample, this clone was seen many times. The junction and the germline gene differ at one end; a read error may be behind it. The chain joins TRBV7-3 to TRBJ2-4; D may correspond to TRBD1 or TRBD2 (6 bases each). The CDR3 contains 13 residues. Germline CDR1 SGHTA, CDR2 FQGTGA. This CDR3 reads CASSPTIGGGLHF. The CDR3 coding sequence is TGTGCCAGCAGCCCTACCATCGGGGGCGGACTTCACTTC. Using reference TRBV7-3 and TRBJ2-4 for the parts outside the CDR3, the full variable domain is GAGVSQTPSNKVTEKGKYVELRCDPISGHTALYWYRQSLGQGPEFLIYFQGTGAADDSGLPNDRFFAVRPEGSVSTLKIQRTERGDSAVYLCASSPTIGGGLHFGAGTRLSVL.

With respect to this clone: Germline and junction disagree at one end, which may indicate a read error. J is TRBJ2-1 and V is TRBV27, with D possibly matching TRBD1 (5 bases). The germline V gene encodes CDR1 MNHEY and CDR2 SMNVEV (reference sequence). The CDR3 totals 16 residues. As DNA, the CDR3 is TGTGCCAGCAGTTTAGGACAAGGTGGGTACCGCAATGAGAAGTTCTTC. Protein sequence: CASSLGQGGYRNEKFF.

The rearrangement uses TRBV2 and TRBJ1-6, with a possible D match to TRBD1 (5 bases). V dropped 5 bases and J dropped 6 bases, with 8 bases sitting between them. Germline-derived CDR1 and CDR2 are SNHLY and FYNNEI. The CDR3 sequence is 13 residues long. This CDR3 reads CASSSGTNSPLHF. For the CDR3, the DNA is TGTGCCAGCAGTTCCGGGACTAATTCACCCCTCCACTTT.

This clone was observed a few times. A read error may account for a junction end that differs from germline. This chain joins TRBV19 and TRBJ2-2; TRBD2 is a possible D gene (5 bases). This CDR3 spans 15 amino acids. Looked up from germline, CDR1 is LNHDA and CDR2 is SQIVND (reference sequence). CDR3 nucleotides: TGTGCCACCAAAACCAGTCTGGGATACACCGGGGAGCTTTTTTTT. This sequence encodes CATKTSLGYTGELFF.

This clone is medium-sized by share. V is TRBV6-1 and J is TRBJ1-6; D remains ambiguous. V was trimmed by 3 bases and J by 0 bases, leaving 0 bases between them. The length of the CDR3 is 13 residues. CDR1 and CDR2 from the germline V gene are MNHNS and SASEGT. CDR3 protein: CASSDSYNSPLHF. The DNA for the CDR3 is TGTGCCAGCAGTGACTCCTATAATTCACCCCTCCACTTT.

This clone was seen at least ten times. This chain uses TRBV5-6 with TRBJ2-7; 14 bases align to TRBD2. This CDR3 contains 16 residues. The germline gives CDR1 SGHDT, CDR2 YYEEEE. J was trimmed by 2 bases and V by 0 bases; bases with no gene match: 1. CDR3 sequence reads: CASSLGTSGRTYEQYF. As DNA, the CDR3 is TGTGCCAGCAGCTTGGGGACTAGCGGGAGGACCTACGAGCAGTACTTC.

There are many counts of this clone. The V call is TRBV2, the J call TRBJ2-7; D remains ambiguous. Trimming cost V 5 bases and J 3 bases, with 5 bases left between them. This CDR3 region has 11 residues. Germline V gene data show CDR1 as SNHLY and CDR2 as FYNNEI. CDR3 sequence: CASSPIYEQYF. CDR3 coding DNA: TGTGCCAGCAGTCCCATCTACGAGCAGTACTTC.

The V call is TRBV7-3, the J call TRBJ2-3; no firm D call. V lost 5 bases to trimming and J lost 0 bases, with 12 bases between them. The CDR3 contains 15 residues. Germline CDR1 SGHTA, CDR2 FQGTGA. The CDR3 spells CASSPHPLSTDTQYF. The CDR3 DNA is TGTGCCAGCAGCCCCCACCCCCTGAGCACAGATACGCAGTATTTT.

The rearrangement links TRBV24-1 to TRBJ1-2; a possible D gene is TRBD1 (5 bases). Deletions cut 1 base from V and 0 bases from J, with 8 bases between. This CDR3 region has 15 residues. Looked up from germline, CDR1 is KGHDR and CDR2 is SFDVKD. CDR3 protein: CATSDLQDTNYGYTF. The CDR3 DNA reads TGTGCCACCAGTGATTTACAGGACACTAACTATGGCTACACCTTC.

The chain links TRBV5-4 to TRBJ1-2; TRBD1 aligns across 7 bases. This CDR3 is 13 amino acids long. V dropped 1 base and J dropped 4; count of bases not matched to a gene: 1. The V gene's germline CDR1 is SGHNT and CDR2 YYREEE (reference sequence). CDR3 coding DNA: TGTGCCAGCAGCTTGTACAGGGGCTATGGCTACACCTTC. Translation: CASSLYRGYGYTF.

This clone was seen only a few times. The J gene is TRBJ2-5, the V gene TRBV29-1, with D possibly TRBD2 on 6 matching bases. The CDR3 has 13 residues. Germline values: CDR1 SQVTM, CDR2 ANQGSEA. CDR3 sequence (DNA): TGCATCGCAGGAAGACTAGATCAGGAGACCCAGTACTTC. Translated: CIAGRLDQETQYF.

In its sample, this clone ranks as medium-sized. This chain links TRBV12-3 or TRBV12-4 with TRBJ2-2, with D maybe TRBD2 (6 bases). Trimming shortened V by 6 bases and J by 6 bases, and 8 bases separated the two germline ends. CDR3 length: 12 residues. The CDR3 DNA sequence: TGTGCCAGCAGGCGGGGCGCCGGGGAGCTGTTTTTT. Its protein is CASRRGAGELFF.

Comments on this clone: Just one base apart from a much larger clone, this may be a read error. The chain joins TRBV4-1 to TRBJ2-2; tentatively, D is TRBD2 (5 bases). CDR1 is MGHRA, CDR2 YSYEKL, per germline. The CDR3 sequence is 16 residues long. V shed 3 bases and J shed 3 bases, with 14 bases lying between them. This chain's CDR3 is CASSHLQRVDTGELFF. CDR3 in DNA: TGCGCCAGCAGCCACCTACAGAGGGTCGACACCGGGGAGCTGTTTTTT.

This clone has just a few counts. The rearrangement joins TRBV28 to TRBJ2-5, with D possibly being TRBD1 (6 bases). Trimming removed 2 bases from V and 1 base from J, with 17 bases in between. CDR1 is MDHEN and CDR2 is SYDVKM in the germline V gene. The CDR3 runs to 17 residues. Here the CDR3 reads CASSLRWSGAPQETQYF. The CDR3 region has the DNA TGTGCCAGCAGTTTAAGATGGTCAGGGGCACCCCAAGAGACCCAGTACTTC.

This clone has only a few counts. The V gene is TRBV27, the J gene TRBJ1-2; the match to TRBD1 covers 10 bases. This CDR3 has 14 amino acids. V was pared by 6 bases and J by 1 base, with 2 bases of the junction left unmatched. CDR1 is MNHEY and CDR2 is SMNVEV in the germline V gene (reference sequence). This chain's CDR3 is CASSRTGGNYGYTF. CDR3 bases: TGTGCCAGCAGCCGGACAGGGGGTAACTATGGCTACACCTTC.

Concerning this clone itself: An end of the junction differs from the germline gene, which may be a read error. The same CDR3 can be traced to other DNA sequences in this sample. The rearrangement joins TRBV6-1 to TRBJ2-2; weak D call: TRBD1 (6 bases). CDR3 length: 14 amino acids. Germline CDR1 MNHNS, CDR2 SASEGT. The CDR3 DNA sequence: TGCGCCAGCGACCAGGGGATGAACACCGGTGAGCTCTTTTTT. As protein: CASDQGMNTGELFF.